This TCR beta chain was sequenced in a study of tumor and adjacent non-tumor tissue in lung cancer (dated by TCRdb to 2017 to 2018). In the study overall: Of the cohort, roughly 12 patients had adenocarcinoma, 2 had squamous cell carcinoma and 1 had small cell lung cancer. The roughly 15 patients were aged roughly 31 to 85 years, included 10 men and 5 women, and had TNM stage I to III disease. Sequencing generated a total of 125,075,908 productive TCRbeta reads, averaging roughly 4.2 million reads per sample. The study compared bulk TCRbeta repertoires between lung tumor tissue and matched distant non-tumor lung tissue from approximately 14 lung cancer patients. TCRbeta CDR3 sequencing was performed on 25 to 30 paired specimens, with one tumor sample and one normal lung sample collected per patient.

General study outcomes and caveats: TCR diversity (inverse Simpson) was significantly higher in tumor than in normal lung tissue (roughly 390 vs 170, P = 0.0075, Mann-Whitney U test). Only approximately 16 patients were included in the cohort, and the need for larger samples and more detailed clinical data was noted by the authors. The sequencing platform is not named in the methods, and unique molecular identifiers are not mentioned. Because peripheral blood was not sequenced, the blood TCRbeta repertoires of the lung cancer patients in the study went unexamined. Significantly higher TCR diversity was found in younger patients, and higher tumor TCR diversity was associated with shorter overall and disease-free survival. The top 100 clones accounted for a significantly larger cumulative portion of the repertoire in normal lung than in tumor tissue.

The library was produced with multiplex PCR. These reads were obtained on an Illumina HiSeq 2500. TCRbeta libraries were constructed through three rounds of nested PCR with primers (Table S4) according to protocols modified from ARM-PCR. PCR products of 200-500 bp were gel-excised and purified with the QIAquick gel extraction kit before sequencing. Regarding the original processing steps: Reads were cleaned with Trimmomatic, merged with FLASH into complete CDR3 sequences, and assigned to V(D)J germline segments with MiTCR. Clonal diversity was computed as the inverse Simpson's index with VDJtools. Productive reads were defined as in-frame sequences without a premature stop codon. The raw public data were reprocessed by TCRdb itself: fastp quality trimming at Q25, MiXCR clonotype calling, in-frame beta chains only. Identical CDR3 proteins give one entry, which carries the most common genes and DNA. TCRdb, rather than the study authors, made the V and J calls. In all, the sample holds about 98,000 distinct CDR3 sequences, and roughly 78% of those were seen once. The ten largest clones capture around 30% of the sample.

Reading the germline V gene (reference sequence) gives CDR1 SEHNR and CDR2 FQNEAQ. Including cysteine and phenylalanine, the CDR3 has 18 amino acids. Just the 54-base CDR3 DNA is kept, in frame starting at base 1. The germline V and J ends show losses of 0 bases and 4 bases respectively, and no gene match explains 13 bases of the junction. RNA was isolated from bulk unsorted tissue, and RNA quality was assessed with a NanoDrop ND-1000 and an Agilent 2100. The normal lung samples consisted of distant non-tumor tissue collected more than 3 cm from the tumor edge. The donors were newly diagnosed lung cancer patients admitted for thoracic surgery in China from August to November 2014 who had not received prior chemotherapy. Patients with previous radiotherapy or chemotherapy, or with another concurrent cancer, were excluded from the study. Surgical tissue pieces of 1-2 cm3 were preserved in RNAlater solution and were kept at -80 degrees C until use.

The table lists this clonotype with many counts. It lacks a known antigen. No base quality information exists; no much larger clone differs at one position. This clonotype originated in a man between 60 and 75 years old with small cell lung cancer. Specimen: distant non-tumor lung tissue. The chain was built from TRBV7-9 and TRBJ2-7; 9 bases in the junction line up with TRBD1. The CDR3 is CASSLARQGGIQQYEQYF. The DNA reads as follows: TGTGCCAGCAGCTTAGCCCGACAGGGGGGGATCCAACAATACGAGCAGTACTTC.